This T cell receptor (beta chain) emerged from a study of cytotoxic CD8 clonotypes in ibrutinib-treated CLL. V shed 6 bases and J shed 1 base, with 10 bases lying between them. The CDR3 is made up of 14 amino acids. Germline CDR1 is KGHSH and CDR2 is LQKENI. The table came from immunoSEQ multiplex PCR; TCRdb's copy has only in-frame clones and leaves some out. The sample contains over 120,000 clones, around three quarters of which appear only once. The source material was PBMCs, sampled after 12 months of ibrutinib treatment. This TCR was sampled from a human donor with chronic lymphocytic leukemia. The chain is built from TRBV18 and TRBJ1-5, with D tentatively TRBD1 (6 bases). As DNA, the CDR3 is TGTGCCAGCTCCAAGGGGGAGAGCAATCAGCCCCAGCATTTT. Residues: CASSKGESNQPQHF.